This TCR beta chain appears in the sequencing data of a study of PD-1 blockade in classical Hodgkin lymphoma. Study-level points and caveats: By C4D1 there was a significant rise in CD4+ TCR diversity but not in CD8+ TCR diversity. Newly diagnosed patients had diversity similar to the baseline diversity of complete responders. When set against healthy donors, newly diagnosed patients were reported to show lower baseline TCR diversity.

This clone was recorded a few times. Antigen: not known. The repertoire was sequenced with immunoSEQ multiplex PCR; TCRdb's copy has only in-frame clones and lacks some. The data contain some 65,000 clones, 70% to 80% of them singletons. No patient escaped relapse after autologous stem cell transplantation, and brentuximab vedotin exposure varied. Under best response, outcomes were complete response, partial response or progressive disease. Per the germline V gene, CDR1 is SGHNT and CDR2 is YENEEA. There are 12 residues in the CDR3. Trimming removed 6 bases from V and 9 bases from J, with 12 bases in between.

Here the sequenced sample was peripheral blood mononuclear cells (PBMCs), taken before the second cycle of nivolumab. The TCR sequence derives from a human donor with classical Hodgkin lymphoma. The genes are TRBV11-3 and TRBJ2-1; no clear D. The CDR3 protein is CASSYDGREQFF. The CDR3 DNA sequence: TGTGCCAGCAGTTACGACGGACGTGAGCAGTTCTTC.